This entry lists 27 T cell receptor beta chains sequenced from one sample in a study of siplizumab effects on memory and regulatory T cells. For these receptors, no antigen is known. Data came from immunoSEQ multiplex PCR; TCRdb stores just in-frame clones and leaves some out. The table includes over 14,000 clones, about 50% detected once. The cells of the mixed lymphocyte reaction underwent a roughly 6-day coculture at 37°C. Sequencing input: CFSE-low (dividing) CD4+ T cells sorted from an allogeneic mixed lymphocyte reaction. The source of these receptors is a human donor in good health; the cells came from an allogeneic mixed lymphocyte reaction.

This clone is a singleton in its sample. This chain connects TRBV7-9 to TRBJ2-5; D is uncertain. CDR1 SEHNR and CDR2 FQNEAQ come from the germline V gene (reference sequence). V was shortened by 5 bases and J by 6 bases, with 10 bases between the two germline ends. The CDR3 totals 12 residues. CDR3 nucleotides: TGTGCCAGCAGCCCTATCCCTAAGACCCAGTACTTC. This translates into CASSPIPKTQYF.

This chain links TRBV20-1 with TRBJ1-4, with D tentatively TRBD1 (6 bases). The CDR3 runs to 11 residues. Trimming left V 6 bases short and J 8 bases short, with 10 bases between. Per the germline V gene, CDR1 is DFQATT and CDR2 is SNEGSKA (reference sequence). The CDR3, as DNA: TGCAGTGCAATCGACAGGGAAAAACTGTTTTTT. Amino acid sequence: CSAIDREKLFF.

This clone was seen a handful of times. This rearrangement joins TRBV18 to TRBJ1-2, with D possibly TRBD1 on 5 matching bases. V lost 1 base and J lost 6, with 9 bases in between. CDR1 KGHSH and CDR2 LQKENI come from the germline V gene. CDR3 length: 13 residues. This CDR3 reads CASSPLDSNGYTF. The CDR3 DNA reads as TGTGCCAGCTCACCACTTGACAGCAATGGCTACACCTTC.

This clone was seen a handful of times. The genes are TRBV5-1 and TRBJ2-1; 12 nucleotides match TRBD2. Looked up from germline, CDR1 is SGHRS and CDR2 is YFSETQ. Trimming took 4 bases from V and 3 from J; bases not matched to a gene: 11. The CDR3 spans 18 residues. The chain's CDR3 is CASSRYPSLAGGYNEQFF. The CDR3 DNA reads TGCGCCAGCAGCCGGTACCCTTCACTAGCGGGAGGCTACAATGAGCAGTTCTTC.

The chain is built from TRBV5-4 and TRBJ1-2; TRBD1 might be the D (5 bases). The germline gives CDR1 SGHNT, CDR2 YYREEE (reference sequence). The CDR3 has 15 residues. V was trimmed by 3 bases and J by 0 bases, leaving 12 bases between them. Written as DNA, the CDR3 is TGTGCCAGCAGCTCGGGACGGTCCACTAACTATGGCTACACCTTC. Residues: CASSSGRSTNYGYTF.

The genes are TRBV21-1 and TRBJ1-2; the table names TRBD1, a call not compared with the DNA. TRBV21-1 is labeled a pseudogene. CDR3 length equals 16 residues. This chain's CDR3 is CASSKIDSGQNYGYTF. The CDR3 region has the DNA TGTGCCAGCAGCAAAATTGATTCCGGACAGAACTATGGCTACACCTTC.

V is TRBV6-6 and J is TRBJ1-4; 7 bases line up with TRBD1. The V gene's germline CDR1 is MNHNY and CDR2 SVGAGI (reference sequence). The CDR3 totals 12 residues. V trimming: 6 bases; J trimming: 6 bases; junction bases outside the gene matches: 1. Here the CDR3 DNA reads TGTGCCAGCAGGGGACAGCATGAAAAACTGTTTTTT. It translates to CASRGQHEKLFF.

This clone turned up a few times. V gene TRBV27 combines with J gene TRBJ1-1; D possibly corresponds to TRBD1 (5 bases). The CDR3 is 14 amino acids. Germline CDR1 MNHEY, CDR2 SMNVEV (reference sequence). The ends were cut back, 3 bases at V and 4 bases at J, with 12 bases in the middle. CDR3 bases: TGTGCCAGCAGTTTGGCGGGGCTGGGCACTGAAGCTTTCTTT. Translation gives CASSLAGLGTEAFF.

This chain uses TRBV25-1 with TRBJ2-3, with TRBD1 matching over 7 bases. Germline V CDR1 and CDR2: MGHDK, SYGVNS. The ends lost 4 bases at V and 1 base at J; junction bases unmatched: 2. This CDR3 is 14 amino acids long. The CDR3 region has the DNA TGTGCCAGCAGTGCCGACAGGGGCACAGATACGCAGTATTTT. As protein: CASSADRGTDTQYF.

The V call is TRBV10-3, the J call TRBJ2-3; TRBD1 agrees at 8 bases. The CDR3 runs to 15 residues. The germline gives CDR1 ENHRY, CDR2 SYGVKD. J gave up 3 bases and V 11 bases, and 13 bases lay outside the gene matches. The CDR3 bases are TGTGCCGCCTCGACAGGGGCGTCAGTAACAGATACGCAGTATTTT. It translates to CAASTGASVTDTQYF.

The V and J genes are TRBV4-1 and TRBJ1-2; no definite D call. The V gene lost 0 bases and the J gene lost 1 base, with 12 bases spanning the gap. Germline CDR1 and CDR2: MGHRA and YSYEKL. The CDR3 spans 16 residues. The CDR3 here is CASSQDFVRFNYGYTF. The CDR3 DNA reads as TGCGCCAGCAGCCAAGATTTTGTCAGGTTTAACTATGGCTACACCTTC.

The table lists this clone with a few counts. The CDR3, as DNA: TGTGCCAGCAGCTGGAGTTGGGGCCCGAGCACTGAAGCTTTCTTT. It encodes CASSWSWGPSTEAFF. The chain joins TRBV14 to TRBJ1-1; D may be TRBD1 (5 bases). The CDR3 length is 15 residues. V shed 5 bases and J shed 4 bases, with 17 bases lying between them. CDR1 and CDR2 from the germline V gene are SGHDN and FVKESK. Combining the CDR3 with reference TRBV14 and TRBJ1-1 gives the whole variable domain EAGVTQFPSHSVIEKGQTVTLRCDPISGHDNLYWYRRVMGKEIKFLLHFVKESKQDESGMPNNRFLAERTGGTYSTLKVQPAELEDSGVYFCASSWSWGPSTEAFFGQGTRLTVV.

The J gene is TRBJ2-7, the V gene TRBV18; the D is unclear. The CDR3 is 13 residues long. Germline lookup yields CDR1 KGHSH and CDR2 LQKENI. The V end lost 3 bases, the J end lost 0 bases, and 6 bases lay between the germline ends. This CDR3 reads CASSPRVSYEQYF. The CDR3, as DNA: TGTGCCAGCTCACCTCGGGTCTCCTACGAGCAGTACTTC.

CDR3 amino acids: CSASPWDTQYF. The CDR3 bases are TGCAGTGCTTCCCCGTGGGATACGCAGTATTTT. The chain joins TRBV20-1 to TRBJ2-3, with no clear D. CDR1 and CDR2 (germline): DFQATT, SNEGSKA (reference sequence). With 5 bases removed from V and 6 bases from J, the gap between germline ends came to 9 bases. The CDR3 is made up of 11 amino acids.

This chain uses TRBV6-5 with TRBJ1-5, with D uncertain. Germline V gene sequence: CDR1 MNHEY, CDR2 SVGAGI. With 8 bases removed from V and 3 bases from J, the gap between germline ends came to 11 bases. This CDR3 is built from 13 residues. DNA of the CDR3: TGTGCCAGCTCAGTTACGCTCAATCAGCCCCAGCATTTT. Its translation is CASSVTLNQPQHF.

This chain links TRBV5-1 with TRBJ2-5; D uncertain. V lost 1 base to trimming and J lost 1 base, with 8 bases between them. The CDR3 runs to 14 residues. Germline V CDR1 and CDR2: SGHRS, YFSETQ. In DNA, the CDR3 is TGCGCCAGCAGCTTGTTCGAGTCCCAAGAGACCCAGTACTTC. It specifies CASSLFESQETQYF.

This chain connects TRBV9 to TRBJ2-3; D perhaps matches TRBD2 (7 bases). The ends were cut back, 4 bases at V and 4 bases at J, with 16 bases in the middle. This CDR3 contains 15 residues. The germline V gene has CDR1 SGDLS and CDR2 YYNGEE. The CDR3, as DNA: TGTGCCAGCAGCAGAGGGGGAGGGGGTTCAGATACGCAGTATTTT. Its protein product is CASSRGGGGSDTQYF.

This clone turned up a few times. This specimen includes other DNA sequences encoding the same CDR3. The chain joins TRBV18 to TRBJ1-1; no definite D call. The CDR3 covers 13 residues. V gave up 1 base and J gave up 0 bases, with 3 bases separating them. Germline assignment: CDR1 KGHSH and CDR2 LQKENI. The CDR3 spells CASSPQMNTEAFF. CDR3 coding DNA: TGTGCCAGCTCACCACAAATGAACACTGAAGCTTTCTTT.

This clone is medium-sized within its sample. This rearrangement joins TRBV30 to TRBJ1-4, with D unclear. The V and J ends lost 4 bases and 3 bases respectively, with 12 bases between them. The CDR3 is 14 residues long. CDR1 is GTSNPN, CDR2 SVGIG, per germline (reference sequence). The CDR3: CAWNEGGPNEKLFF. CDR3 DNA: TGTGCCTGGAATGAAGGCGGGCCTAATGAAAAACTGTTTTTT.

This clone occurred a few times. J is TRBJ1-2 and V is TRBV14; D may be TRBD1 (5 bases). The germline V and J ends were trimmed by 4 bases and 4 bases, with 16 bases remaining between them. The CDR3 consists of 15 residues. Germline V CDR1 and CDR2: SGHDN, FVKESK. In DNA, the CDR3 is TGTGCCAGCAGCCTACCGACCGGGACCCTCTATGGCTACACCTTC. Translation gives CASSLPTGTLYGYTF.

By sample fraction, this clone is medium-sized (0.01 to 0.1%). The rearrangement uses TRBV9 and TRBJ1-1; unclear D gene. V dropped 4 bases and J dropped 0 bases, with 7 bases sitting between them. Per the germline V gene, CDR1 is SGDLS and CDR2 is YYNGEE. The CDR3 is 13 amino acids. The CDR3 sequence: CASSPQLNTEAFF. CDR3 DNA sequence: TGTGCCAGCAGCCCCCAATTGAACACTGAAGCTTTCTTT.

The DNA for the CDR3 is TGTGCCAGCCGGAGAACCACTGAAGCTTTCTTT. Translation: CASRRTTEAFF. The V gene is TRBV6-5, the J gene TRBJ1-1, with D hard to call. Germline CDR1 MNHEY, CDR2 SVGAGI. The CDR3 is made up of 11 amino acids. V gave up 8 bases and J gave up 4 bases, with 8 bases separating them.

This chain connects TRBV2 to TRBJ1-6; 11 positions match TRBD1. After removal of 7 bases from V and 7 bases from J, the junction contained 3 bases not matched to a gene. CDR1 SNHLY and CDR2 FYNNEI come from the germline V gene. The length of the CDR3 is 14 residues. CDR3 sequence (DNA): TGTGCCAGCAAAGGGACAGGGGGAAATTCACCCCTCCACTTT. Translated: CASKGTGGNSPLHF.

Judged by abundance, this clone is medium-sized. The chain uses TRBV6-1 and TRBJ1-6; 7 nucleotides match TRBD1. The junction had 12 bases not matched to a gene; V was cut back by 3 bases and J by 13 bases. CDR1 is MNHNS and CDR2 is SASEGT in the germline V gene. This CDR3 is built from 15 residues. CDR3 in amino acids: CASSEGDSHFVPLHF. As DNA, the CDR3 is TGTGCCAGCAGTGAGGGGGACAGCCACTTCGTGCCCCTCCACTTT.

The chain recombines TRBV6-1 with TRBJ2-1; the D is unclear. Trimming cost V 3 bases and J 0 bases, with 6 bases left between them. The CDR3 contains 14 residues. Per germline, CDR1 MNHNS and CDR2 SASEGT. CDR3 protein: CASSDQSSYNEQFF. The CDR3 DNA reads as TGTGCCAGCAGTGACCAAAGCTCCTACAATGAGCAGTTCTTC.

This chain joins TRBV19 and TRBJ2-4; D not resolved. CDR1 is LNHDA and CDR2 is SQIVND in the germline V gene (reference sequence). Trimming shortened V by 4 bases and J by 0 bases, and 16 bases separated the two germline ends. The CDR3 runs 17 residues. The CDR3 coding sequence is TGTGCCAGTAGTAGGGCTGGCTCGAAATTAGCCAAAAACATTCAGTACTTC. Protein sequence: CASSRAGSKLAKNIQYF.

The chain uses TRBV19 and TRBJ1-6, with D possibly matching TRBD1 (6 bases). The CDR3 sequence is 13 residues long. V was cut by 9 bases and J by 10 bases, with 16 bases left in between. Germline CDR1 and CDR2: LNHDA and SQIVND (reference sequence). The chain's CDR3 is CASTDRKGSPLHF. CDR3 DNA: TGTGCCAGCACGGACAGAAAAGGGTCACCCCTCCACTTT.